This TCR beta chain comes out of a study of cytomegalovirus exposure and HLA in healthy donors. Study summary: Genotyping of under 500 donors showed that roughly 80% belonged to the Caucasian-associated ancestry cluster. Study-level points and caveats: Reports indicate that TCR beta sequences accurately predicted the HLA-A and HLA-B alleles of most subjects. Available immune exposure information was restricted to CMV serostatus only. In a later analysis, productive TCRs from donors in an Asian-associated ancestry cluster reportedly carried fewer N-insertions than the cohort mean.

13 Jbeta primers and 60 Vbeta primers were used for the PCR. Measured with immunoSEQ multiplex PCR; TCRdb has only the in-frame clones, and not every one. This sample has about 82,000 clones, with more than 80% found just once. Details on this clone: As yet, its antigen is unknown.

Trimming stripped 3 bases from V and 8 bases from J, with 8 bases between. Per germline, CDR1 DFQATT and CDR2 SNEGSKA (reference sequence). The CDR3 spans 11 residues. V usage is TRBV20-1 and J usage is TRBJ2-1; D call uncertain. Sequenced material: PBMCs. The TCR sequence derives from a man aged 18-30 years in good health and CMV-seronegative. The CDR3 region is CSARVEHEQFF. In DNA, the CDR3 is TGCAGTGCTAGGGTCGAGCATGAGCAGTTCTTC.